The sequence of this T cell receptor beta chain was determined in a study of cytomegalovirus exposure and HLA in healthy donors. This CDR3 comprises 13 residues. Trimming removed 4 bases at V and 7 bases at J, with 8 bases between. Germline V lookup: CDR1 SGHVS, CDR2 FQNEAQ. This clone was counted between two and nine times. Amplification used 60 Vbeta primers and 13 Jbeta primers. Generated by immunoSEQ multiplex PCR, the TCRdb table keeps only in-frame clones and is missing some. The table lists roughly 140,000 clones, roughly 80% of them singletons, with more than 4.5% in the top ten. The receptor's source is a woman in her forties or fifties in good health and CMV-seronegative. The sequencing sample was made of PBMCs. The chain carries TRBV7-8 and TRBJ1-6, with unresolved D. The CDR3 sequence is CASSYLENSPLHF. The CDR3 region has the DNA TGTGCCAGCAGCTATCTAGAGAATTCACCCCTCCACTTT.